Below, 14 T cell receptor beta chains from the same sample are listed, as sequenced in a study of blood T cell repertoires in COVID-19. The protocol was immunoSEQ multiplex PCR, while the TCRdb copy is restricted to in-frame clones and leaves out a portion. Of fewer than 95,000 clones listed, 90% are singletons. The sample consisted of peripheral blood. These TCRs come from a woman of 80 years or more with acute or convalescent COVID-19.

The chain has TRBV7-2 and TRBJ2-1, with 7 bases identical to TRBD2. The CDR3 extends over 15 amino acids. V lost 1 base to trimming and J lost 6 bases; unmatched junction nucleotides: 6. The germline gives CDR1 SGHTA, CDR2 FQGNSA. The CDR3 reads CASSLEAGVSNEQFF. The CDR3, as DNA: TGTGCCAGCAGCTTAGAGGCGGGGGTCTCCAATGAGCAGTTCTTC. Looking up the rest from reference TRBV7-2 and TRBJ2-1 gives the full variable domain: GAGVSQSPSNKVTEKGKDVELRCDPISGHTALYWYRQSLGQGLEFLIYFQGNSAPDKSGLPSDRFSAERTGGSVSTLTIQRTQQEDSAVYLCASSLEAGVSNEQFFGPGTRLTVL.

This chain uses TRBV9 with TRBJ2-2, with 10 bases that match TRBD1. From germline, CDR1 is SGDLS and CDR2 YYNGEE. This CDR3 has 15 residues. J lost 7 bases, V lost 3 bases, and 6 bases had no gene match. DNA of the CDR3: TGTGCCAGCAGCGCTAGACAGGGGGCTTTCGGGGAGCTGTTTTTT. Protein: CASSARQGAFGELFF.

The genes are TRBV7-2 and TRBJ2-7; D is perhaps TRBD1 (5 bases). Germline values: CDR1 SGHTA, CDR2 FQGNSA. The ends were cut back, 4 bases at V and 3 bases at J, with 16 bases in the middle. CDR3 length: 15 amino acids. The CDR3, as DNA: TGTGCCAGCAGCTCGGACACCAACACCTACTACGAGCAGTACTTC. Encoded protein: CASSSDTNTYYEQYF.

In DNA, the CDR3 is TGTGCCAGCAGCTTAAAGGGACAGACCCCCTATGGCTACACCTTC. This sequence encodes CASSLKGQTPYGYTF. This chain uses TRBV7-9 with TRBJ1-2, with TRBD1 identical over 7 bases. The CDR3 sequence is 15 residues long. Germline V lookup: CDR1 SEHNR, CDR2 FQNEAQ (reference sequence). Losses at the gene ends were 2 bases for V and 4 bases for J; bases not matched to a gene: 7.

This chain connects TRBV7-8 to TRBJ2-3, with 7 bases matching TRBD2. Germline V gene data show CDR1 as SGHVS and CDR2 as FQNEAQ. This CDR3 region has 16 residues. The V segment lost 2 bases and the J segment 2 bases; nucleotides outside the gene matches: 7. This CDR3 is CASSLRWEGLTDTQYF. The DNA of the CDR3 is TGTGCCAGCAGCTTAAGGTGGGAGGGGCTCACAGATACGCAGTATTTT. The full variable domain, completed using reference TRBV7-8 and TRBJ2-3, is GAGVSQSPRYKVAKRGQDVALRCDPISGHVSLFWYQQALGQGPEFLTYFQNEAQLDKSGLPSDRFFAERPEGSVSTLKIQRTQQEDSAVYLCASSLRWEGLTDTQYFGPGTRLTVL.

The CDR3 is CASSLGAVQETQYF. CDR3 DNA sequence: TGTGCCAGCTCACTAGGGGCAGTACAAGAGACCCAGTACTTC. The V gene is TRBV18, the J gene TRBJ2-5; D may be TRBD1 (5 bases). CDR1 and CDR2 from the germline V gene are KGHSH and LQKENI. V was clipped by 4 bases and J by 2 bases, with 11 bases between them. The CDR3 contains 14 residues.

The rearrangement uses TRBV28 and TRBJ1-1; perhaps TRBD1 as D (6 bases). The CDR3 runs to 13 residues. Per the germline V gene, CDR1 is MDHEN and CDR2 is SYDVKM. Trimming took off 10 bases at V and 4 bases at J, with 16 bases between the two ends. The CDR3 DNA reads TGTGCCACCTCGGGGATCAGGGGCACTGAAGCTTTCTTT. This gives the protein CATSGIRGTEAFF.

This rearrangement joins TRBV4-3 to TRBJ1-2; 8 positions match TRBD1. V dropped 2 bases and J dropped 2; count of bases not matched to a gene: 1. CDR1 and CDR2 from the germline V gene are LGHNA and YSLEER. The CDR3 totals 14 residues. CDR3 nucleotide sequence: TGCGCCAGCAGCCAAAACAGGGGGAACTATGGCTACACCTTC. Translation: CASSQNRGNYGYTF.

The CDR3 DNA reads TGCGCCAGCAGTCGCCTTATGGTAGCCTACGAGCAGTACTTC. Protein product: CASSRLMVAYEQYF. This rearrangement joins TRBV23-1 to TRBJ2-7; no firm D call. TRBV23-1 is recorded as an ORF, its role being uncertain. V was clipped by 4 bases and J by 2 bases, with 12 bases between them. This CDR3 is 14 amino acids long.

The sample holds one count of this clone. The chain couples TRBV5-4 to TRBJ2-7, with a possible D match to TRBD1 (6 bases). The CDR3 runs 14 residues. Germline assignment: CDR1 SGHNT and CDR2 YYREEE (reference sequence). V lost 2 bases and J lost 2, with 11 bases in between. The CDR3: CASSLTGTPYEQYF. Here the CDR3 DNA reads TGTGCCAGCAGCTTAACAGGGACCCCCTACGAGCAGTACTTC.

Only one count was recorded for this clone. The chain has TRBV2 and TRBJ1-6; D may be TRBD1 (5 bases). The CDR3 is made up of 13 amino acids. V was trimmed by 7 bases and J by 3 bases, leaving 7 bases between them. Germline loops: CDR1 SNHLY, CDR2 FYNNEI. The CDR3 region has the DNA TGTGCCAGCACGACAGTCTATAATTCACCCCTCCACTTT. Amino acid sequence: CASTTVYNSPLHF.

The chain recombines TRBV19 with TRBJ2-3; 14 bases are shared with TRBD2. V lost 5 bases and J lost 6; bases outside the gene matches: 4. The CDR3 runs 15 residues. CDR1 LNHDA and CDR2 SQIVND come from the germline V gene (reference sequence). The CDR3 region has the DNA TGTGCCAGTAGTGCGGGACTAGCGGGAGTTGATACGCAGTATTTT. It yields the protein CASSAGLAGVDTQYF.

The chain joins TRBV27 to TRBJ1-1; D is unresolved. The CDR3 totals 14 residues. Germline values: CDR1 MNHEY, CDR2 SMNVEV (reference sequence). V lost 3 bases and J lost 6, with 14 bases in between. The CDR3 loop is CASSFKGGRAEAFF. The CDR3 DNA reads as TGTGCCAGCAGTTTTAAGGGAGGAAGGGCTGAAGCTTTCTTT.

This chain links TRBV27 with TRBJ1-2; perhaps TRBD1 as D (6 bases). V lost 3 bases to trimming and J lost 13 bases, with 21 bases between them. The V gene's germline CDR1 is MNHEY and CDR2 SMNVEV (reference sequence). This CDR3 region has 14 residues. CDR3 amino acids: CASSLSTQGYTRTF. The DNA of the CDR3 is TGTGCCAGCAGTTTGTCAACACAGGGCTATACTCGCACCTTC.